This T cell receptor (beta chain) was sequenced for a study of T cell responses to AZD1222 COVID-19 vaccine. Study findings and constraints: Seropositive status at baseline applied to only a handful of AZD1222 recipients.

Generated by immunoSEQ multiplex PCR, the TCRdb table keeps only in-frame clones and is missing some. Of approximately 99,000 clones listed, roughly 87% are singletons. With respect to this clone: Antigen: not known.

CDR3 size: 17 residues. The germline CDR1 and CDR2 sequences are MGHRA and YSYEKL. V dropped 5 bases and J dropped 2 bases, with 18 bases sitting between them. The sequencing here drew on peripheral blood, taken on day 0 of AZD1222 vaccination. V and J are TRBV4-1 and TRBJ2-2, with unresolved D. This TCR came from an adult in good health. CDR3 in amino acids: CASSSDSVLINTGELFF. The CDR3 nucleotides are TGCGCCAGCAGCTCTGACTCAGTTTTGATTAACACCGGGGAGCTGTTTTTT.